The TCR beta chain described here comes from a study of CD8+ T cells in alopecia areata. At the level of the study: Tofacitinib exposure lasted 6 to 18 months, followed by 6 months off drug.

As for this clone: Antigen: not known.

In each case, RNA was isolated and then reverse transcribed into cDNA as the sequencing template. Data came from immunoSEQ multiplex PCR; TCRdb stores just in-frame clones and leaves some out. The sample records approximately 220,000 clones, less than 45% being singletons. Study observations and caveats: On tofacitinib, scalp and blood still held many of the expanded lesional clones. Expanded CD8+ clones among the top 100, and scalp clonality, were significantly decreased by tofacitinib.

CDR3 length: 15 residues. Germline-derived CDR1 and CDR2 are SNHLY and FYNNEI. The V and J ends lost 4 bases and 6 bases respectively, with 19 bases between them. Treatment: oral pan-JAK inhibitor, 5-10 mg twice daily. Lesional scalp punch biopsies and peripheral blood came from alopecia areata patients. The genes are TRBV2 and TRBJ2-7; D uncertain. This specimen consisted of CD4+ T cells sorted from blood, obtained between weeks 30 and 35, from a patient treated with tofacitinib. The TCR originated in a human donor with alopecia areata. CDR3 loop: CASSGLWPSIGEQYF. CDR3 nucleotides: TGTGCCAGCAGTGGCCTGTGGCCGTCTATTGGCGAGCAGTACTTC. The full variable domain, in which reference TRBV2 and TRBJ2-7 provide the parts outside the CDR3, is EPEVTQTPSHQVTQMGQEVILRCVPISNHLYFYWYRQILGQKVEFLVSFYNNEISEKSEIFDDQFSVERPDGSNFTLKIRSTKLEDSAMYFCASSGLWPSIGEQYFGPGTRLTVT.